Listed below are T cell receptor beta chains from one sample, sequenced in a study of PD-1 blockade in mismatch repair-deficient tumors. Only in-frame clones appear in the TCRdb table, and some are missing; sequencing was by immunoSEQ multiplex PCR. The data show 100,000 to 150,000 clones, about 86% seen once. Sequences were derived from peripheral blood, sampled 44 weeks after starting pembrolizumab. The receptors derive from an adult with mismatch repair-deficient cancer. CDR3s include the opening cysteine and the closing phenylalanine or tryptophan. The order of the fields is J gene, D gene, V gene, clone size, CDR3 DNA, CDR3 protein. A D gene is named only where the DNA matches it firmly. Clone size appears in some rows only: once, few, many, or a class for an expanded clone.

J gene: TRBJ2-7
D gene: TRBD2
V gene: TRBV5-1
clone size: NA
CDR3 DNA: TGCGCCAGCAGCTTTAGCGGGACCTACGAGCAGTACTTC
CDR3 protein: CASSFSGTYEQYF

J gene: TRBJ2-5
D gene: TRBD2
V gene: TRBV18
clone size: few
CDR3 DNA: TGTGCCAGCTCACCACCCCAGGGAGGGCAAGAGACCCAGTACTTC
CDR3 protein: CASSPPQGGQETQYF

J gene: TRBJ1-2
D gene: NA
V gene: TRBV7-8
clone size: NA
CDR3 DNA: TGTGCCAGCAGTCCTACAGGGAGATCTGGCTACACCTTC
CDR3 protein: CASSPTGRSGYTF

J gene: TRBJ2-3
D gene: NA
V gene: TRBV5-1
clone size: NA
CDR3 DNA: TGCGCCAGCAGCTCCGCGCATGGGGATACGCAGTATTTT
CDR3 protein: CASSSAHGDTQYF

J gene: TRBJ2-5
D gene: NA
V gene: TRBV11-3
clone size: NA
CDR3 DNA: TGTGCCAGCAGCTTACAGGGATTGGAGACCCAGTACTTC
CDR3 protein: CASSLQGLETQYF

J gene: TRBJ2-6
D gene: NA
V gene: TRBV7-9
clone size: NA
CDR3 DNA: TGTGCCAGCAGATCACAGGGCCCCCACTCTGGGGCCAACGTCCTGACTTTC
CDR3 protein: CASRSQGPHSGANVLTF

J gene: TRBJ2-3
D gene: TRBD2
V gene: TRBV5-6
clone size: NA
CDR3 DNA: TGTGCCAGCACCCTCGGGGGGTTGTGGACAGATACGCAGTATTTT
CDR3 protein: CASTLGGLWTDTQYF

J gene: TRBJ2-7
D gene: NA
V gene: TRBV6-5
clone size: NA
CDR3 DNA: TGTGCCAGCACTCCCGGAGGGTTGTCCTACGAGCAGTACTTC
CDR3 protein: CASTPGGLSYEQYF

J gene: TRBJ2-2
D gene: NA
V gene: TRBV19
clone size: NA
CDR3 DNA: TGTGCCAGTAGTTTCGTAAGCGCCAGGGAGCTGTTTTTT
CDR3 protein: CASSFVSARELFF

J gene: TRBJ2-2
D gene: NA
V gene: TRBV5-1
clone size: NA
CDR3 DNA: TGCGCCAGCATCCAACGGGACACCGGGGAGCTGTTTTTT
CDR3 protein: CASIQRDTGELFF

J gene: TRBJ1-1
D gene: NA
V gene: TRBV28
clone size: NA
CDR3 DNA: TGTGCCAGCAGGGGAACTCAGGCGTCGAACACTGAAGCTTTCTTT
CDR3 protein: CASRGTQASNTEAFF

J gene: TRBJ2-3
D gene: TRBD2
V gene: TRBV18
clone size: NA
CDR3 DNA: TGTGCCAGCTCACCTAGTGAACTAGCGGGAGGAAATACGCAGTATTTT
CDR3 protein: CASSPSELAGGNTQYF

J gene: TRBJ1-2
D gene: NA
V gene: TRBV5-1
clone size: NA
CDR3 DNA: TGCGCCAGCAGCGACAACTACTATGGCTACACCTTC
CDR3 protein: CASSDNYYGYTF

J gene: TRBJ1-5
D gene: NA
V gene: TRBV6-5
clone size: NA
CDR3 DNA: TGTGCCAGCAGTTACACCATCTATAGCAATCAGCCCCAGCATTTT
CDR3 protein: CASSYTIYSNQPQHF

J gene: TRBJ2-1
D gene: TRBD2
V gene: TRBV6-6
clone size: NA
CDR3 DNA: TGTGCCAGCAGTCGAGGGACTAGCGTCTACAATGAGCAGTTCTTC
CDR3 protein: CASSRGTSVYNEQFF

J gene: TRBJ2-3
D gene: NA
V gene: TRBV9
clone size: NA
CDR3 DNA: TGTGCCAGCAGCGTAGCTGGAGGGGGAGGAGATACGCAGTATTTT
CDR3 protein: CASSVAGGGGDTQYF

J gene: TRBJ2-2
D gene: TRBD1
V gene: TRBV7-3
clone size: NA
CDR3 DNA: TGTGCCAGCAGCTTAGCTGTCGACAGGGTGGACACCGGGGAGCTGTTTTTT
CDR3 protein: CASSLAVDRVDTGELFF

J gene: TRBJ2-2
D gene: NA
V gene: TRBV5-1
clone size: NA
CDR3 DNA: TGCGCCAGCAGCCCGTACAGGGCGAACACCGGGGAGCTGTTTTTT
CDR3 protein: CASSPYRANTGELFF

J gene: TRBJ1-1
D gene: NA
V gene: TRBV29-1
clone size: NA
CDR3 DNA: TGCAGCGTTCTGACAGAGAACACTGAAGCTTTCTTT
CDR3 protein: CSVLTENTEAFF

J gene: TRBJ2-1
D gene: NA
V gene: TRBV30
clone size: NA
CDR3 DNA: TGTGCCTGGAGTGTGTGGGGGAGTATTGAGCAGTTCTTC
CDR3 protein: CAWSVWGSIEQFF

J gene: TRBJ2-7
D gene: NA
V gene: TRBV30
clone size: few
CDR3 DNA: TGTGCCTGGAGTGCCCTACACGGAACCTACGAGCAGTACTTC
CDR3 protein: CAWSALHGTYEQYF

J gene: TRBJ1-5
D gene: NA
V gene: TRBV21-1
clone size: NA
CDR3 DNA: TGTGCCAGCAGCAAAGCCTTGGGGATGAGCAATCAGCCCCAGCATTTT
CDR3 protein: CASSKALGMSNQPQHF

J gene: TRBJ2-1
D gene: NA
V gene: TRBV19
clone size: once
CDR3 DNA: TGTGCCAGTAGTGTATGGGATGGCAATGAGCAGTTCTTC
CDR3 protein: CASSVWDGNEQFF

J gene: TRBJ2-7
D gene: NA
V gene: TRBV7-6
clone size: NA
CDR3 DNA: TGTGCCAGCAGCTTATTCGGGACCCAGAGCTCCTACGAGCAGTACTTC
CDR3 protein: CASSLFGTQSSYEQYF

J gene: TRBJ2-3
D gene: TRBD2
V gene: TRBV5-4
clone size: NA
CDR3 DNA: TGTGCCAGCCGACTTAGCGGGAACACAGATACGCAGTATTTT
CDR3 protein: CASRLSGNTDTQYF

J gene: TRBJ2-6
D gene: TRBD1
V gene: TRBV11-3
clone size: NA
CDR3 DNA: TGTGCCAGCAGCACCAGGGGGACTGGGGCCAACGTCCTGACTTTC
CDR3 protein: CASSTRGTGANVLTF

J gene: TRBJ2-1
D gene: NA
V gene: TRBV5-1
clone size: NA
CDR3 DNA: TGCGCCAGCAGCTTGGCCGGCAGGGGTCCCAATGAGCAGTTCTTC
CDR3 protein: CASSLAGRGPNEQFF

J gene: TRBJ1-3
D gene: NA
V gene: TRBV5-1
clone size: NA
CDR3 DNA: TGCGCCAGCAGCTTGAAGACAGGCACTGGAAACACCATATATTTT
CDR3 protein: CASSLKTGTGNTIYF

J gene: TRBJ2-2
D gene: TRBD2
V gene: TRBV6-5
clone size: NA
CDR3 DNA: TGTGCCAGCACTACTAGCGGGAGACACACCGGGGAGCTGTTTTTT
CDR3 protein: CASTTSGRHTGELFF

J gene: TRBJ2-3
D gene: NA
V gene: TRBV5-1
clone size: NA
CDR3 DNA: TGCGCCAGCAGCTTGGAGTCATACACAGATACGCAGTATTTT
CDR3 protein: CASSLESYTDTQYF

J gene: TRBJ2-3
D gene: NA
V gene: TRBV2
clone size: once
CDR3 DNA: TGTGCCAGCATCGGGGAGGGGGCAGATACGCAGTATTTT
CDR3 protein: CASIGEGADTQYF

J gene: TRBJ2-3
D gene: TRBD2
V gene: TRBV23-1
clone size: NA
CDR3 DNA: TGCGCCAGCAGTCGAGGGGGGACTAGCGGTGTCTCTAGCACAGATACGCAGTATTTT
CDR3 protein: CASSRGGTSGVSSTDTQYF

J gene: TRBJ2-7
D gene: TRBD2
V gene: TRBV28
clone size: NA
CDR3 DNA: TGTGCCAGCAGTGGACTAGCGGGAGTGGCCTACGAGCAGTACTTC
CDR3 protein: CASSGLAGVAYEQYF

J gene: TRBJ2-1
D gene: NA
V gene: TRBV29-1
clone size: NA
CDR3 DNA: TGCAGCGTTGAATTACTGAACTCGCAAATTGAGCAGTTCTTC
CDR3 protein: CSVELLNSQIEQFF